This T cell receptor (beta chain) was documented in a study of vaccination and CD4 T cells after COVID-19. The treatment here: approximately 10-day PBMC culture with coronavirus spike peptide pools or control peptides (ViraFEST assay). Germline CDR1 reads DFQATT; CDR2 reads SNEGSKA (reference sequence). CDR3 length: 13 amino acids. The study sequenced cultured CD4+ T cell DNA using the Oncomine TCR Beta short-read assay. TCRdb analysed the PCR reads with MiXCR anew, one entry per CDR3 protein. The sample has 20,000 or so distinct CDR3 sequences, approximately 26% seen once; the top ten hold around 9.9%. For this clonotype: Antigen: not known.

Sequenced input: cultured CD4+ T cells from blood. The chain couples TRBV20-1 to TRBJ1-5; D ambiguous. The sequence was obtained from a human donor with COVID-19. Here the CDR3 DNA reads TGCAGCGTCCAGGCGCAGGACAATCAGCCCCAGCATTTT. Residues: CSVQAQDNQPQHF.